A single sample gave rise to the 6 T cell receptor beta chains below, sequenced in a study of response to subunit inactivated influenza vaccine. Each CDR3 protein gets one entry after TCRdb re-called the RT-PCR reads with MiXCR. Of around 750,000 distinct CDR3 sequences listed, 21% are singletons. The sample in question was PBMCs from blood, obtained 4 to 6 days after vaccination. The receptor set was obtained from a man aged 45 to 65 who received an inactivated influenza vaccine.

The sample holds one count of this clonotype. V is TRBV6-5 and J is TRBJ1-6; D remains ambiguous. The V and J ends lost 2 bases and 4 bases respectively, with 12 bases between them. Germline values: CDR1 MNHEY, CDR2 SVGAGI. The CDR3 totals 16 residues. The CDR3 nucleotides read TGTGCCAGCAGTTACGGCAGCCCTCTGTATAATTCACCCCTCCACTTT. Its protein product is CASSYGSPLYNSPLHF.

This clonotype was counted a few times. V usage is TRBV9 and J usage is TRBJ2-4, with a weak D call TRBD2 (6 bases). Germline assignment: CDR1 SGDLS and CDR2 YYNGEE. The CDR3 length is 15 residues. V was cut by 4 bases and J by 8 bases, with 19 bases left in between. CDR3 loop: CASSPSGGRTDIQYF. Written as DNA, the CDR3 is TGTGCCAGCAGCCCAAGTGGGGGGAGAACGGACATTCAGTACTTC.

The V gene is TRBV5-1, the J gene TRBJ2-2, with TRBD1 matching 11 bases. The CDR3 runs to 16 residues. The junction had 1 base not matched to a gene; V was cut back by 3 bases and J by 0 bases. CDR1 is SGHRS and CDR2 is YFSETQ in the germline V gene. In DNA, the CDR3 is TGCGCCAGCAGCTGGGGACAGGGGGCGAACACCGGGGAGCTGTTTTTT. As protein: CASSWGQGANTGELFF.

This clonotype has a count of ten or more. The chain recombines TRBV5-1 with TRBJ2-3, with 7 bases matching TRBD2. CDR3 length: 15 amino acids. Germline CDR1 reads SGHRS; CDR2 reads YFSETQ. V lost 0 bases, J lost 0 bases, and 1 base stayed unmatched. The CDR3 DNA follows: TGCGCCAGCAGCTTGGACGGGAGGAGCACAGATACGCAGTATTTT. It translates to CASSLDGRSTDTQYF.

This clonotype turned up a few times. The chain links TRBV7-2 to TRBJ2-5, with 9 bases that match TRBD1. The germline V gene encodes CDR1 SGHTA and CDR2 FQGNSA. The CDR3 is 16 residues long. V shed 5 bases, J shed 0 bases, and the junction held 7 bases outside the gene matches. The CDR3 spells CASSRTGVGYQETQYF. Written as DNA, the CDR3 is TGTGCCAGCAGCCGGACAGGGGTTGGGTACCAAGAGACCCAGTACTTC.

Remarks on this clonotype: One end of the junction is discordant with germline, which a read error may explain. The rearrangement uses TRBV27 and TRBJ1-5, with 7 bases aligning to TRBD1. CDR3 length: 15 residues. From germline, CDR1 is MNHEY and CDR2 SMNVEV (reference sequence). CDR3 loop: CASSVSRQGDQPQHF. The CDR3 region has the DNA TGTGCCAGCAGTGTATCCCGACAGGGCGACCAGCCCCAGCATTTT.